This is a list of T cell receptor beta chains from one sample in a study of cytomegalovirus exposure and HLA in healthy donors. Assay: immunoSEQ multiplex PCR; the TCRdb copy retains only in-frame clones and omits some. This table holds roughly 190,000 clones, around three quarters found once. Input material: PBMCs. The receptors were sampled from a woman in her 30s in good health and CMV-seronegative. Each CDR3 is given with its conserved first and last residue. The order of the fields is CDR3 protein, CDR3 DNA, D gene, clone size, J gene, V gene. The D gene is left open where the match is weak. Size is stated for part of the rows, as once, few or many counts, or as a class when the clone is expanded.

CDR3 protein: CASSPQGDGANVLTF; CDR3 DNA: TGTGCCAGCAGTCCACAGGGGGATGGGGCCAACGTCCTGACTTTC; D gene: TRBD1; clone size: few; J gene: TRBJ2-6; V gene: TRBV6-1
CDR3 protein: CASSRTGEMNYGYTF; CDR3 DNA: TGCGCCAGCAGCCGGACAGGGGAGATGAACTATGGCTACACCTTC; D gene: TRBD1; clone size: once; J gene: TRBJ1-2; V gene: TRBV4-1
CDR3 protein: CASSLARDKLVRTEAFF; CDR3 DNA: TGTGCCAGCAGCTTAGCGAGAGACAAGTTGGTTCGCACTGAAGCTTTCTTT; D gene: NA; clone size: NA; J gene: TRBJ1-1; V gene: TRBV7-6
CDR3 protein: CASSPGGTNEKLFF; CDR3 DNA: TGTGCCAGCAGCCCGGGAGGGACTAATGAAAAACTGTTTTTT; D gene: NA; clone size: NA; J gene: TRBJ1-4; V gene: TRBV7-2
CDR3 protein: CASSQVNPGQAGNTIYF; CDR3 DNA: TGCGCCAGCAGCCAAGTCAACCCGGGACAGGCTGGAAACACCATATATTTT; D gene: TRBD1; clone size: once; J gene: TRBJ1-3; V gene: TRBV4-1
CDR3 protein: CASSPGQGNRQPQHF; CDR3 DNA: TGTGCCAGTAGTCCGGGACAGGGGAACCGTCAGCCCCAGCATTTT; D gene: TRBD1; clone size: NA; J gene: TRBJ1-5; V gene: TRBV19
CDR3 protein: CASEGLGNEQFF; CDR3 DNA: TGTGCCAGCGAGGGCTTAGGCAATGAGCAGTTCTTC; D gene: NA; clone size: NA; J gene: TRBJ2-1; V gene: TRBV19
CDR3 protein: CASREGQAAYEQYF; CDR3 DNA: TGTGCCAGCAGGGAGGGACAGGCAGCCTACGAGCAGTACTTC; D gene: TRBD1; clone size: NA; J gene: TRBJ2-7; V gene: TRBV2
CDR3 protein: CASSQEQRGTQYF; CDR3 DNA: TGCGCCAGCAGCCAAGAACAGCGGGGGACCCAGTACTTC; D gene: TRBD2; clone size: NA; J gene: TRBJ2-5; V gene: TRBV4-1
CDR3 protein: CASGVEPNQPQHF; CDR3 DNA: TGTGCTAGTGGTGTAGAGCCCAATCAGCCCCAGCATTTT; D gene: NA; clone size: NA; J gene: TRBJ1-5; V gene: TRBV12-5
CDR3 protein: CASSAASDSSEQYF; CDR3 DNA: TGTGCCAGCAGTGCGGCATCGGACAGTTCCGAGCAGTACTTC; D gene: NA; clone size: NA; J gene: TRBJ2-7; V gene: TRBV6-4
CDR3 protein: CASSLVRGEGSNQPQHF; CDR3 DNA: TGTGCCAGCAGCTTAGTGAGGGGGGAGGGTAGCAATCAGCCCCAGCATTTT; D gene: NA; clone size: NA; J gene: TRBJ1-5; V gene: TRBV7-7
CDR3 protein: CASSHGSGITGNTIYF; CDR3 DNA: TGCGCCAGCAGCCACGGCAGCGGGATCACAGGAAACACCATATATTTT; D gene: NA; clone size: NA; J gene: TRBJ1-3; V gene: TRBV4-1
CDR3 protein: CASSYGLADSYNEQFF; CDR3 DNA: TGTGCCAGCAGTTATGGACTAGCGGATTCCTACAATGAGCAGTTCTTC; D gene: TRBD2; clone size: NA; J gene: TRBJ2-1; V gene: TRBV6-5
CDR3 protein: CASSEGYGSYEQYF; CDR3 DNA: TGTGCCAGCAGTGAAGGGTACGGCTCCTACGAGCAGTACTTC; D gene: NA; clone size: NA; J gene: TRBJ2-7; V gene: TRBV6-1
CDR3 protein: CASSEAVAGNYGYTF; CDR3 DNA: TGTGCCAGCAGTGAAGCGGTCGCCGGGAACTATGGCTACACCTTC; D gene: NA; clone size: NA; J gene: TRBJ1-2; V gene: TRBV25-1
CDR3 protein: CASSRGLAGAYYNEQFF; CDR3 DNA: TGCGCCAGCAGCCGAGGACTAGCGGGAGCGTACTACAATGAGCAGTTCTTC; D gene: TRBD2; clone size: few; J gene: TRBJ2-1; V gene: TRBV4-3
CDR3 protein: CASSSRTSGGSTDTQYF; CDR3 DNA: TGCGCCAGCAGCTCTCGGACTAGCGGGGGTAGCACAGATACGCAGTATTTT; D gene: TRBD2; clone size: NA; J gene: TRBJ2-3; V gene: TRBV5-1
CDR3 protein: CASSPWKGFYEQYF; CDR3 DNA: TGTGCCAGCTCACCCTGGAAGGGGTTCTACGAGCAGTACTTC; D gene: NA; clone size: NA; J gene: TRBJ2-7; V gene: TRBV18
CDR3 protein: CASSAAQGPGNTIYF; CDR3 DNA: TGTGCCAGCAGCGCCGCACAGGGACCTGGAAACACCATATATTTT; D gene: NA; clone size: NA; J gene: TRBJ1-3; V gene: TRBV9
CDR3 protein: CASTRTGEYEQYF; CDR3 DNA: TGTGCCAGCACCCGGACAGGCGAGTACGAGCAGTACTTC; D gene: TRBD1; clone size: NA; J gene: TRBJ2-7; V gene: TRBV7-9
CDR3 protein: CASSPRQRGNTEAFF; CDR3 DNA: TGTGCCAGCAGTCCGAGGCAACGGGGGAACACTGAAGCTTTCTTT; D gene: NA; clone size: NA; J gene: TRBJ1-1; V gene: TRBV6-5
CDR3 protein: CASSLGQVVRGTEAFF; CDR3 DNA: TGTGCCAGCAGCTTAGGGCAGGTCGTTAGGGGCACTGAAGCTTTCTTT; D gene: NA; clone size: NA; J gene: TRBJ1-1; V gene: TRBV7-8
CDR3 protein: CSSSFLRGQNTEAFF; CDR3 DNA: TGTTCCAGCAGCTTCCTCAGGGGGCAGAACACTGAAGCTTTCTTT; D gene: TRBD1; clone size: NA; J gene: TRBJ1-1; V gene: TRBV7-9
CDR3 protein: CASSDRQGASMGYTF; CDR3 DNA: TGTGCCAGCAGCGACCGACAGGGGGCCTCTATGGGCTACACCTTC; D gene: TRBD1; clone size: NA; J gene: TRBJ1-2; V gene: TRBV2
CDR3 protein: CATRQLNSPLHF; CDR3 DNA: TGTGCCACAAGACAGTTGAATTCACCCCTCCACTTT; D gene: NA; clone size: NA; J gene: TRBJ1-6; V gene: TRBV19
CDR3 protein: CASSLKTALKSYGYTF; CDR3 DNA: TGTGCCAGCAGTCTTAAGACAGCCCTCAAATCCTATGGCTACACCTTC; D gene: NA; clone size: NA; J gene: TRBJ1-2; V gene: TRBV5-6
CDR3 protein: CASSPWEGVINEKLFF; CDR3 DNA: TGCGCCAGCAGCCCCTGGGAGGGGGTGATTAATGAAAAACTGTTTTTT; D gene: NA; clone size: NA; J gene: TRBJ1-4; V gene: TRBV5-1
CDR3 protein: CASSPTLAGGPSYNEQFF; CDR3 DNA: TGTGCCAGCAGCCCGACCCTAGCGGGAGGCCCCTCCTACAATGAGCAGTTCTTC; D gene: TRBD2; clone size: NA; J gene: TRBJ2-1; V gene: TRBV2
CDR3 protein: CAWNTGAEEQYF; CDR3 DNA: TGTGCCTGGAACACAGGGGCTGAGGAGCAGTACTTC; D gene: TRBD1; clone size: once; J gene: TRBJ2-7; V gene: TRBV30
CDR3 protein: CASSRQGAGGANVLTF; CDR3 DNA: TGTGCCAGCAGCCGACAGGGGGCGGGTGGGGCCAACGTCCTGACTTTC; D gene: TRBD1; clone size: NA; J gene: TRBJ2-6; V gene: TRBV11-1
CDR3 protein: CASSYYSGSSYEQYF; CDR3 DNA: TGTGCCAGCAGTTACTACAGCGGGAGCTCCTACGAGCAGTACTTC; D gene: TRBD2; clone size: NA; J gene: TRBJ2-7; V gene: TRBV6-6